The 18 T cell receptor beta chains presented below share a single source sample, sequenced in a study of cytomegalovirus exposure and HLA in healthy donors. Both 60 Vbeta primers and 13 Jbeta primers went into the PCR. Method: immunoSEQ multiplex PCR; TCRdb's copy keeps in-frame clones and lacks some. The table includes some 110,000 clones, more than 75% detected once. The material sequenced was PBMCs. Receptors were obtained from a woman aged 55-70 years in good health and CMV-seropositive.

The sample holds a few counts of this clone. The chain carries TRBV30 and TRBJ1-6; 8 bases agree with TRBD1. CDR1 is GTSNPN and CDR2 is SVGIG in the germline V gene (reference sequence). The V and J ends lost 4 bases and 7 bases, in that order; junction bases with no gene match: 6. The CDR3 loop spans 14 amino acids. The DNA for the CDR3 is TGTGCCTGGACCGCGTGGACAGGGAATTCACCCCTCCACTTT. Its translation: CAWTAWTGNSPLHF.

The CDR3 coding sequence is TGTGCCTGGAGTGACCGGGTGGACACTGAAGCTTTCTTT. Its translation: CAWSDRVDTEAFF. The V call is TRBV30, the J call TRBJ1-1; D not certain. There are 13 residues in the CDR3. Germline CDR1 GTSNPN, CDR2 SVGIG (reference sequence). Trimming pared 1 base from V and 3 bases from J, leaving 9 bases between.

The rearrangement joins TRBV9 to TRBJ2-5, with a tentative D call TRBD2 (6 bases). The J call could be wrong; TRBJ2-7 is a better fit for the DNA end. Germline V gives CDR1 SGDLS, CDR2 YYNGEE. The CDR3 has 12 amino acids. The CDR3: CASGRSSYEQYF. CDR3 DNA sequence: TGTGCCAGCGGGAGGAGCTCCTACGAGCAGTACTTC.

J is TRBJ1-1 and V is TRBV5-1, with 12 bases aligning to TRBD1. J gave up 5 bases and V 3 bases, and 11 bases lay outside the gene matches. Per germline, CDR1 SGHRS and CDR2 YFSETQ. CDR3 size: 17 residues. The CDR3 DNA follows: TGCGCCAGCAGCTGGGACAGGGGGCGGTTCCTCGAAACTGAAGCTTTCTTT. Its translation is CASSWDRGRFLETEAFF.

This clone showed up just a few times. The V call is TRBV5-4, the J call TRBJ1-1, with TRBD1 matching over 7 bases. Losses at the gene ends were 3 bases for V and 6 bases for J; bases not matched to a gene: 11. CDR3 length: 15 residues. Germline V gives CDR1 SGHNT, CDR2 YYREEE (reference sequence). CDR3 region: CASSSSLTGRAEAFF. The CDR3 coding sequence is TGTGCCAGCAGCTCATCCTTGACAGGGCGCGCTGAAGCTTTCTTT. Based on the CDR3 plus reference TRBV5-4 and TRBJ1-1, the full variable domain is ETGVTQSPTHLIKTRGQQVTLRCSSQSGHNTVSWYQQALGQGPQFIFQYYREEENGRGNFPPRFSGLQFPNYSSELNVNALELDDSALYLCASSSSLTGRAEAFFGQGTRLTVV.

This clone showed up just once. The genes are TRBV9 and TRBJ2-7, with 9 bases lining up with TRBD2. Looked up from germline, CDR1 is SGDLS and CDR2 is YYNGEE. Trimming cost V 4 bases and J 6 bases; bases outside gene matches: 5. The CDR3 covers 13 residues. CDR3 DNA sequence: TGTGCCAGCAGCTCCAGCGGGGGGCTCGAGCAGTACTTC. The encoded protein is CASSSSGGLEQYF.

This chain connects TRBV7-7 to TRBJ2-3, with a possible D match to TRBD2 (6 bases). Per germline, CDR1 SSHAT and CDR2 FNYEAQ (reference sequence). There are 15 residues in the CDR3. The V end lost 1 base, the J end lost 2 bases, and 10 bases lay between the germline ends. The CDR3, as DNA: TGTGCCAGCAGCTTAGTGGGGGGAAACACAGATACGCAGTATTTT. It encodes CASSLVGGNTDTQYF. The variable domain in full, completed from reference TRBV7-7 and TRBJ2-3, reads GAGVSQSPRYKVTKRGQDVTLRCDPISSHATLYWYQQALGQGPEFLTYFNYEAQPDKSGLPSDRFSAERPEGSISTLTIQRTEQRDSAMYRCASSLVGGNTDTQYFGPGTRLTVL.

This clone was seen a few times. The rearrangement joins TRBV7-3 to TRBJ2-2, with D uncertain. The CDR3 has 13 residues. V was trimmed by 5 bases and J by 8 bases, leaving 12 bases between them. Germline V gene lookup returns CDR1 SGHTA and CDR2 FQGTGA. The CDR3 region is CASSPGPEGELFF. In DNA, the CDR3 is TGTGCCAGCAGCCCTGGGCCGGAAGGGGAGCTGTTTTTT. The full variable domain, completed using reference TRBV7-3 and TRBJ2-2, is GAGVSQTPSNKVTEKGKYVELRCDPISGHTALYWYRQSLGQGPEFLIYFQGTGAADDSGLPNDRFFAVRPEGSVSTLKIQRTERGDSAVYLCASSPGPEGELFFGEGSRLTVL.

J is TRBJ2-1 and V is TRBV7-2, with D unclear. The CDR3 spans 15 residues. Germline V gene sequence: CDR1 SGHTA, CDR2 FQGNSA. Trimming took 2 bases from V and 4 from J, leaving 12 bases between them. The CDR3 DNA reads as TGTGCCAGCAGCTTATCCCATAACAAGTACAATGAGCAGTTCTTC. Protein sequence: CASSLSHNKYNEQFF.

The chain carries TRBV6-5 and TRBJ2-7; maybe TRBD2 (5 bases). Germline CDR1 MNHEY, CDR2 SVGAGI. V gave up 0 bases and J gave up 6 bases, with 9 bases separating them. CDR3 length equals 13 residues. This CDR3 is CASSYSTRGEQYF. CDR3 DNA: TGTGCCAGCAGTTACTCAACCCGGGGCGAGCAGTACTTC.

The gene calls are TRBV27 and TRBJ2-3, with TRBD2 matching 9 bases. Germline CDR1 and CDR2: MNHEY and SMNVEV (reference sequence). The CDR3 covers 15 residues. V gave up 4 bases and J gave up 2 bases; unmatched junction bases: 4. CDR3 nucleotides: TGTGCCAGCAGTTGGCTAGCGGGGAACACAGATACGCAGTATTTT. Translated: CASSWLAGNTDTQYF.

The chain has TRBV5-5 and TRBJ2-6; the D gene is possibly TRBD1 (5 bases). The CDR3 consists of 15 residues. V was shortened by 1 base and J by 2 bases, with 7 bases between the two germline ends. Germline values: CDR1 SGHKS, CDR2 YYEKEE (reference sequence). CDR3 DNA: TGTGCCAGCAGCTTGCAAGGGGCTGGGGCCAACGTCCTGACTTTC. Encoded protein: CASSLQGAGANVLTF.

This clone occurred a few times. The J gene is TRBJ2-3, the V gene TRBV27; TRBD1 is a possible D gene (5 bases). The CDR3 consists of 15 residues. Germline values: CDR1 MNHEY, CDR2 SMNVEV (reference sequence). Trimming removed 0 bases at V and 8 bases at J, with 15 bases between. The CDR3 region is CASSLSIGAAGTQYF. The CDR3 DNA reads as TGTGCCAGCAGTTTATCGATAGGGGCTGCAGGTACGCAGTATTTT.

The chain has TRBV7-2 and TRBJ1-1; D call uncertain. Germline V CDR1 and CDR2: SGHTA, FQGNSA. Trimming took off 2 bases at V and 9 bases at J, with 13 bases between the two ends. CDR3 length: 13 residues. Here the CDR3 reads CASSLRGSPQAFF. As DNA, the CDR3 is TGTGCCAGCAGCTTACGGGGATCTCCTCAAGCTTTCTTT.

This sequence joins TRBV5-1 and TRBJ2-5; 8 nucleotides match TRBD1. The J call may be wrong; the DNA end is better matched by TRBJ2-7. CDR1 SGHRS and CDR2 YFSETQ come from the germline V gene. The CDR3 has 13 residues. The CDR3, as DNA: TGCGCCAGCAGCACGGACAGGGTCCACGAGCAGTACTTC. It encodes CASSTDRVHEQYF.

The genes are TRBV7-9 and TRBJ2-1; 9 nucleotides align to TRBD2. The V and J ends lost 4 bases and 0 bases, in that order; junction bases with no gene match: 1. The CDR3 is 15 residues long. CDR1 SEHNR and CDR2 FQNEAQ come from the germline V gene (reference sequence). In DNA form, the CDR3 reads TGTGCCAGCAGCTATAGCGGGAGCTCCTACAATGAGCAGTTCTTC. Its protein product is CASSYSGSSYNEQFF.

The chain has TRBV9 and TRBJ1-2; TRBD1 is a possible D gene (5 bases). In germline, CDR1 is SGDLS, CDR2 YYNGEE. The CDR3 consists of 15 residues. Trimming shortened V by 3 bases and J by 2 bases, and 14 bases separated the two germline ends. The chain's CDR3 is CASSAVDRLNYGYTF. The DNA for the CDR3 is TGTGCCAGCAGCGCCGTAGACAGATTGAACTATGGCTACACCTTC.

V is TRBV19 and J is TRBJ2-1; 12 bases agree with TRBD2. The trim removed 5 bases at V and 0 bases at J, leaving 5 bases unmatched. Germline-derived CDR1 and CDR2 are LNHDA and SQIVND (reference sequence). This CDR3 comprises 17 residues. The CDR3 is CASSATSGSSSYNEQFF. The CDR3 coding sequence is TGTGCCAGTAGTGCGACTAGCGGGAGCTCCTCCTACAATGAGCAGTTCTTC.